The 10 T cell receptor beta chains below come from one sample, sequenced in a study of blood T cell repertoires in COVID-19. This table comes from immunoSEQ multiplex PCR, and its TCRdb copy is limited to in-frame clones, with some not included. This sample has under 200,000 clones, with more than 65% found just once. Sequenced input: peripheral blood. Receptors originate from an older woman with COVID-19, enrolled during active disease.

In this sample, this clone turned up a few times. DNA of the CDR3: TGTGCCACCAGCCCTGACGATTACAGGGGTGGCACTGAAGCTTTCTTT. It specifies CATSPDDYRGGTEAFF. This chain uses TRBV15 with TRBJ1-1, with 7 bases matching TRBD1. The CDR3 has 16 residues. Germline trimming cut 5 bases from V and 4 bases from J; bases unmatched to any gene: 13. Germline V gives CDR1 LNHNV, CDR2 YYDKDF (reference sequence).

In nucleotides, the CDR3 is TGTGCCAGCAGCCAAGAGCGGCCTTCACCCCTCCACTTT. Protein sequence: CASSQERPSPLHF. The V and J genes are TRBV3-1 (or the pseudogene TRBV3-2) and TRBJ1-6; no firm D call. V lost 0 bases, J lost 9 bases, and 6 bases lay in between. CDR1 and CDR2 (germline): LGHDT, YNNKEL (reference sequence). The CDR3 is 13 residues long.

This chain connects TRBV27 to TRBJ1-1, with a weak D call TRBD1 (6 bases). Germline CDR1 reads MNHEY; CDR2 reads SMNVEV (reference sequence). V was shortened by 5 bases and J by 1 base, with 14 bases between the two germline ends. This CDR3 is built from 15 residues. CDR3 residues: CASSPWGGRNTEAFF. In DNA, the CDR3 is TGTGCCAGCAGTCCGTGGGGGGGCAGGAACACTGAAGCTTTCTTT.

V gene TRBV21-1 combines with J gene TRBJ2-1; the table gives TRBD2 as D, unverified against the DNA. TRBV21-1 is a known pseudogene. The CDR3 has 18 residues. Here the CDR3 reads CASSTGLAGGPVYNEQFF. CDR3 nucleotide sequence: TGTGCCAGCAGCACGGGACTAGCGGGAGGGCCCGTCTACAATGAGCAGTTCTTC.

CDR3 sequence (DNA): TGTGCCAGCAGGAAAGGGGGCGGTGACGGGGAGCTGTTTTTT. Translation: CASRKGGGDGELFF. The gene calls are TRBV7-3 and TRBJ2-2; 7 nucleotides line up with TRBD1. In germline, CDR1 is SGHTA, CDR2 FQGTGA. V shed 6 bases and J 7 bases; nucleotides not matched to a gene: 8. There are 14 residues in the CDR3.

The chain is built from TRBV5-4 and TRBJ1-6; TRBD1 agrees at 11 bases. V was clipped by 4 bases and J by 8 bases; unmatched bases: 8. This CDR3 spans 16 amino acids. In germline, CDR1 is SGHNT, CDR2 YYREEE (reference sequence). DNA for the CDR3: TGTGCCAGCAGCCACGGACAGGGGGCATCATATTCACCCCTCCACTTT. This codes for CASSHGQGASYSPLHF.

This clone was counted only a few times. J is TRBJ1-2 and V is TRBV28, with TRBD1 matching 9 bases. This CDR3 contains 16 residues. In germline, CDR1 is MDHEN, CDR2 SYDVKM. Germline trimming cut 1 base from V and 3 bases from J; bases unmatched to any gene: 6. CDR3 region: CASSLSGTGNYYGYTF. CDR3 DNA sequence: TGTGCCAGCAGTTTATCTGGGACAGGGAACTACTATGGCTACACCTTC.

The V call is TRBV7-2, the J call TRBJ1-4, with D tentatively TRBD1 (5 bases). Per germline, CDR1 SGHTA and CDR2 FQGNSA. The CDR3 contains 15 residues. Trimming took off 6 bases at V and 7 bases at J, with 18 bases between the two ends. The CDR3 is CASRSTGTFLEKLFF. The CDR3 DNA sequence: TGTGCCAGCAGATCCACCGGGACTTTTCTTGAAAAACTGTTTTTT.

This clone was recorded only once. The chain combines TRBV20-1 with TRBJ1-2, with unresolved D. This CDR3 contains 13 residues. Germline CDR1 reads DFQATT; CDR2 reads SNEGSKA (reference sequence). The V end lost 3 bases, the J end lost 4 bases, and 12 bases lay between the germline ends. DNA for the CDR3: TGCAGTGCTAGTAACCAATGGGCCTATGGCTACACCTTC. As protein: CSASNQWAYGYTF.

The chain carries TRBV7-2 and TRBJ1-3; D may be TRBD1 (5 bases). The germline V gene has CDR1 SGHTA and CDR2 FQGNSA. V lost 5 bases, J lost 2 bases, and 13 bases lay in between. This CDR3 spans 15 amino acids. CDR3: CASSPQGAAGNTIYF. Written as DNA, the CDR3 is TGTGCCAGCAGCCCCCAAGGGGCAGCTGGAAACACCATATATTTT.